Following are 31 T cell receptor beta chains from one sample sequenced in a study of T-cell reconstitution after alpha-beta-depleted transplantation in children. As it was prepared, the TCRbeta library received unique molecular identifiers. TCRdb passed the PCR reads through MiXCR, listing each CDR3 protein once. The sample records roughly 170,000 distinct CDR3 sequences, approximately 7% being singletons. Sequenced here: PBMCs from the stem cell graft donor, sampled from the stem cell graft. Receptor source: a human donor who donated a stem cell graft to a child with Wiskott-Aldrich syndrome.

This chain joins TRBV12-3 or TRBV12-4 and TRBJ2-7, with D possibly matching TRBD1 (6 bases). The CDR3 length is 15 residues. V dropped 4 bases and J dropped 4 bases, with 17 bases sitting between them. CDR3 in DNA: TGTGCCAGCAGTTCCCACACGGAAGGGGGTTACGAGCAGTACTTC. Translated: CASSSHTEGGYEQYF.

The rearrangement links TRBV5-1 to TRBJ2-5, with 7 bases lining up with TRBD1. CDR3 length: 15 residues. Germline V gene sequence: CDR1 SGHRS, CDR2 YFSETQ. Germline trimming cut 3 bases from V and 0 bases from J; bases unmatched to any gene: 5. The CDR3 protein is CASSSDRVYQETQYF. DNA for the CDR3: TGCGCCAGCAGCTCAGACAGGGTGTACCAAGAGACCCAGTACTTC.

Many counts were recorded for this clonotype. This chain links TRBV20-1 with TRBJ2-5, with 13 bases identical to TRBD2. This CDR3 contains 15 residues. Germline V gives CDR1 DFQATT, CDR2 SNEGSKA (reference sequence). V lost 1 base, J lost 5 bases, and 4 bases stayed unmatched. The CDR3 coding sequence is TGCAGTGCTAGAGGACTAGCGGGGGGTGTGGAGACCCAGTACTTC. Amino acid sequence: CSARGLAGGVETQYF.

The chain uses TRBV4-3 and TRBJ2-3; TRBD2 agrees at 7 bases. Trimming at V came to 2 bases and at J to 2 bases, leaving 4 bases not matched to a gene. Germline V gene sequence: CDR1 LGHNA, CDR2 YSLEER. The CDR3 has 15 residues. The CDR3 nucleotides read TGCGCCAGCAGCCAAACTAGCGATACCACAGATACGCAGTATTTT. This translates into CASSQTSDTTDTQYF.

The sample holds many counts of this clonotype. This chain connects TRBV5-4 to TRBJ2-2, with 9 bases matching TRBD2. The germline V gene encodes CDR1 SGHNT and CDR2 YYREEE (reference sequence). The length of the CDR3 is 20 residues. V lost 0 bases to trimming and J lost 1 base; unmatched junction nucleotides: 13. The CDR3 spells CASSLGPRPRTSENTGELFF. The CDR3 DNA sequence: TGTGCCAGCAGCTTGGGACCGAGGCCACGGACTAGCGAGAACACCGGGGAGCTGTTTTTT. Using reference TRBV5-4 and TRBJ2-2 for the parts outside the CDR3, the full variable domain is ETGVTQSPTHLIKTRGQQVTLRCSSQSGHNTVSWYQQALGQGPQFIFQYYREEENGRGNFPPRFSGLQFPNYSSELNVNALELDDSALYLCASSLGPRPRTSENTGELFFGEGSRLTVL.

In its sample, this clonotype was seen many times. CDR3 sequence (DNA): TGTGCCAGCAGCTTAGGGAGGGGGTGGAATCAGCCCCAGCATTTT. Its protein is CASSLGRGWNQPQHF. This sequence joins TRBV13 and TRBJ1-5, with D tentatively TRBD1 (6 bases). The CDR3 extends over 15 amino acids. CDR1 is PRHDT and CDR2 is FYEKMQ in the germline V gene (reference sequence). The germline V and J ends were trimmed by 0 bases and 4 bases, with 10 bases remaining between them. The full variable domain, completed using reference TRBV13 and TRBJ1-5, is AAGVIQSPRHLIKEKRETATLKCYPIPRHDTVYWYQQGPGQDPQFLISFYEKMQSDKGSIPDRFSAQQFSDYHSELNMSSLELGDSALYFCASSLGRGWNQPQHFGDGTRLSIL.

There are many counts of this clonotype. The rearrangement links TRBV4-3 to TRBJ2-1, with 7 bases identical to TRBD2. The CDR3 spans 15 residues. V gave up 5 bases and J gave up 4 bases; unmatched junction bases: 8. Germline lookup yields CDR1 LGHNA and CDR2 YSLEER. This CDR3 reads CASSKRGGPYNEQFF. The DNA for the CDR3 is TGCGCCAGCAGCAAGCGGGGAGGCCCATACAATGAGCAGTTCTTC.

This clonotype was observed many times. CDR3 bases: TGTGCCACCAGTGATTTTGGACACAATGAGCAGTTCTTC. As protein: CATSDFGHNEQFF. The chain carries TRBV24-1 and TRBJ2-1; D is unclear. This CDR3 is built from 13 residues. With 1 base removed from V and 5 bases from J, the gap between germline ends came to 5 bases. Germline V gene lookup returns CDR1 KGHDR and CDR2 SFDVKD.

A few counts support this clonotype. The CDR3 DNA sequence: TGTGCCAGCACCCTTACCAGGGGGCAGACTGAAGCTTTCTTT. It codes for CASTLTRGQTEAFF. The V gene is TRBV7-9, the J gene TRBJ1-1; 8 nucleotides match TRBD1. This CDR3 comprises 14 residues. CDR1 and CDR2 from the germline V gene are SEHNR and FQNEAQ (reference sequence). The ends lost 7 bases at V and 5 bases at J; junction bases unmatched: 9.

The rearrangement uses TRBV5-1 and TRBJ2-3; no reliable D call. The ends were cut back, 2 bases at V and 0 bases at J, with 19 bases in the middle. Germline-derived CDR1 and CDR2 are SGHRS and YFSETQ. The CDR3 contains 18 residues. CDR3 in DNA: TGCGCCAGCAGCTTTCATTTCCTAAGGCCGCAGAGCACAGATACGCAGTATTTT. Translating gives CASSFHFLRPQSTDTQYF.

This clonotype was counted ten times or more. The V call is TRBV20-1, the J call TRBJ2-1; TRBD1 is a possible D gene (6 bases). The CDR3 has 13 residues. Trimming pared 0 bases from V and 10 bases from J, leaving 13 bases between. Per the germline V gene, CDR1 is DFQATT and CDR2 is SNEGSKA (reference sequence). The CDR3 region has the DNA TGCAGTGCTAGAGACGTGGACAGAGACGAGCAGTTCTTC. This codes for CSARDVDRDEQFF.

This clonotype was counted ten times or more. The rearrangement uses TRBV7-9 and TRBJ1-3, with unresolved D. Looked up from germline, CDR1 is SEHNR and CDR2 is FQNEAQ (reference sequence). The CDR3 has 12 amino acids. V was trimmed by 8 bases and J by 0 bases, leaving 5 bases between them. In DNA, the CDR3 is TGTGCCAGCCAATACTCTGGAAACACCATATATTTT. Its translation is CASQYSGNTIYF.

This clonotype was picked up many times. The V and J genes are TRBV11-2 and TRBJ1-6; D is uncertain. Between the trimmed V and J ends, which lost 5 bases and 4 bases, there was a span of 12 bases. CDR1 is SGHAT and CDR2 is FQNNGV in the germline V gene. The CDR3 is 15 amino acids. The CDR3 protein is CASSPGGRYNSPLHF. In DNA, the CDR3 is TGTGCCAGCAGCCCGGGAGGGCGTTATAATTCACCCCTCCACTTT.

This clonotype was observed at least ten times. The chain links TRBV6-1 to TRBJ2-7, with TRBD1 as a possible D gene (5 bases). Germline CDR1 is MNHNS and CDR2 is SASEGT. This CDR3 region has 15 residues. Trimming shortened V by 8 bases and J by 1 base, and 18 bases separated the two germline ends. CDR3 amino acids: CASGPLPGMSYEQYF. The CDR3 nucleotides are TGTGCCAGCGGCCCCCTCCCAGGGATGTCCTACGAGCAGTACTTC.

This clonotype appeared many times. The chain is built from TRBV7-2 and TRBJ2-7; no reliable D call. There are 16 residues in the CDR3. The germline V and J ends were trimmed by 1 base and 2 bases, with 15 bases remaining between them. Germline CDR1 and CDR2: SGHTA and FQGNSA. The CDR3 DNA is TGTGCCAGCAGCTTAGATATAGGTAGCTATCCCTACGAGCAGTACTTC. This translates into CASSLDIGSYPYEQYF.

This clonotype showed up many times. V gene TRBV20-1 combines with J gene TRBJ2-7; 12 bases are a match to TRBD1. This CDR3 region has 14 residues. The germline CDR1 and CDR2 sequences are DFQATT and SNEGSKA (reference sequence). The trim removed 5 bases at V and 4 bases at J, leaving 6 bases unmatched. In nucleotides, the CDR3 is TGCAGTGCTTTGGAGGGACAGGGGGCGTACGAGCAGTACTTC. Translated, it gives CSALEGQGAYEQYF.

This clonotype has a handful of counts. This chain connects TRBV7-8 to TRBJ2-7; D might be TRBD1 (6 bases). V dropped 1 base and J dropped 3 bases, with 13 bases sitting between them. The CDR3 is 15 amino acids. Germline loops: CDR1 SGHVS, CDR2 FQNEAQ. CDR3 DNA: TGTGCCAGCAGCTTAGTCGGGACAAAGCTCTACGAGCAGTACTTC. This sequence encodes CASSLVGTKLYEQYF.

This clonotype was observed at least ten times. This chain joins TRBV10-2 and TRBJ2-7, with D perhaps matching TRBD2 (6 bases). Germline loops: CDR1 WSHSY, CDR2 SAAADI. V shed 6 bases and J shed 0 bases, with 15 bases lying between them. This CDR3 has 15 amino acids. In nucleotides, the CDR3 is TGCGCCAGCAGGGATCGGGAGCGGAGCTCCTACGAGCAGTACTTC. It yields the protein CASRDRERSSYEQYF.

This clonotype was seen repeatedly, ten times or more. The rearrangement uses TRBV7-9 and TRBJ2-3, with 8 bases that match TRBD2. The CDR3 totals 16 residues. V was pared by 4 bases and J by 8 bases, with 14 bases of the junction left unmatched. CDR1 and CDR2 (germline): SEHNR, FQNEAQ (reference sequence). The CDR3 protein is CASSSLRGARSVTQYF. CDR3 nucleotides: TGTGCCAGCAGCTCCTTGCGGGGGGCCAGGAGTGTTACGCAGTATTTT.

This clonotype was picked up many times. This chain connects TRBV29-1 to TRBJ2-7; tentatively, D is TRBD1 (6 bases). V lost 0 bases to trimming and J lost 5 bases, with 17 bases between them. This CDR3 region has 15 residues. Looked up from germline, CDR1 is SQVTM and CDR2 is ANQGSEA. The CDR3 region is CSVEDSTGRGDEQYF. The CDR3, as DNA: TGCAGCGTTGAAGACAGTACAGGGCGAGGGGACGAGCAGTACTTC.

This clonotype was seen ten or more times. The gene calls are TRBV12-3 or TRBV12-4 and TRBJ1-3; D ambiguous. The CDR3 contains 14 residues. With 3 bases removed from V and 0 bases from J, the gap between germline ends came to 6 bases. CDR3 nucleotides: TGTGCCAGCAGTTTTTCGACCTCTGGAAACACCATATATTTT. Translating it yields CASSFSTSGNTIYF.

This chain uses TRBV18 with TRBJ2-5, with TRBD1 identical over 7 bases. The CDR3 extends over 14 amino acids. V lost 10 bases to trimming and J lost 7 bases; unmatched junction nucleotides: 15. CDR1 is KGHSH and CDR2 is LQKENI in the germline V gene. CDR3 amino acids: CATGTELGVWTQYF. CDR3 nucleotides: TGTGCCACCGGGACAGAGCTTGGGGTGTGGACCCAGTACTTC.

This clonotype occurred many times. V usage is TRBV12-3 or TRBV12-4 and J usage is TRBJ2-7, with D hard to call. The CDR3 contains 13 residues. Trimming removed 5 bases from V and 5 bases from J, with 13 bases in between. CDR3 in amino acids: CASSPTSVHEQYF. The CDR3 nucleotides read TGTGCCAGCAGTCCCACGAGCGTCCACGAGCAGTACTTC.

The sample holds many counts of this clonotype. The chain joins TRBV5-1 to TRBJ2-1; a possible D gene is TRBD1 (6 bases). Germline values: CDR1 SGHRS, CDR2 YFSETQ. V lost 0 bases and J 2 bases, leaving 12 bases between the germline ends. This CDR3 region has 16 residues. This CDR3 reads CASSLGMGAPYNEQFF. The CDR3 DNA reads TGCGCCAGCAGCTTGGGGATGGGGGCACCCTACAATGAGCAGTTCTTC.

This clonotype showed up many times. Here the CDR3 DNA reads TGTGCCAGCAGTTCTGGGATTTTCCCCAATGAGCAGTTCTTC. Translating it yields CASSSGIFPNEQFF. The chain employs TRBV25-1 and TRBJ2-1, with D unclear. Germline CDR1 MGHDK, CDR2 SYGVNS. V shed 5 bases and J shed 6 bases, with 14 bases lying between them. This CDR3 is 14 amino acids long.

The J gene is TRBJ2-7, the V gene TRBV19; the D gene is possibly TRBD2 (5 bases). From germline, CDR1 is LNHDA and CDR2 SQIVND (reference sequence). This CDR3 has 16 amino acids. Trimming stripped 3 bases from V and 2 bases from J, with 17 bases between. The CDR3 coding sequence is TGTGCCAGTAGTATTCGGGGTACAGTGGGAACCTACGAGCAGTACTTC. Translated, it gives CASSIRGTVGTYEQYF.

This clonotype was seen many times. The chain uses TRBV20-1 and TRBJ1-3; 9 bases agree with TRBD1. The V segment lost 5 bases and the J segment 8 bases; nucleotides outside the gene matches: 7. Germline V gene lookup returns CDR1 DFQATT and CDR2 SNEGSKA (reference sequence). The CDR3 runs 13 residues. For the CDR3, the DNA is TGCAGTGCTGCGGACAGGGGCGGTGACACCATATATTTT. It codes for CSAADRGGDTIYF.

Ten or more counts support this clonotype. Here the CDR3 reads CSAIRGTITDTQYF. The CDR3 nucleotides are TGCAGTGCAATCCGCGGGACTATCACAGATACGCAGTATTTT. V is TRBV20-1 and J is TRBJ2-3; 7 bases line up with TRBD2. The CDR3 runs to 14 residues. Unmatched junction bases numbered 8, after V lost 6 bases and J lost 2 bases. Germline CDR1 DFQATT, CDR2 SNEGSKA (reference sequence).

Many counts were recorded for this clonotype. The rearrangement uses TRBV6-6 and TRBJ2-7, with a tentative D call TRBD1 (6 bases). Trimming cost V 7 bases and J 3 bases, with 10 bases left between them. This CDR3 is 12 amino acids long. CDR1 MNHNY and CDR2 SVGAGI come from the germline V gene (reference sequence). In DNA form, the CDR3 reads TGTGCCAGCAAGGGGGAACACTACGAGCAGTACTTC. Translated: CASKGEHYEQYF.

This clonotype was seen more than once but under ten times. The V call is TRBV6-2 or TRBV6-3, the J call TRBJ1-1; maybe TRBD1 (5 bases). This CDR3 region has 16 residues. Germline V gene sequence: CDR1 MNHEY, CDR2 SVGEGT. V shed 4 bases and J shed 4 bases, with 19 bases lying between them. DNA for the CDR3: TGTGCCAGCAGTTGGATCCCGATGGGGGTTGCCACTGAAGCTTTCTTT. It translates to CASSWIPMGVATEAFF.

The sample holds many counts of this clonotype. The gene calls are TRBV4-2 and TRBJ2-5; 8 bases are a match to TRBD1. Trimming at V came to 5 bases and at J to 3 bases, leaving 11 bases not matched to a gene. The germline V gene encodes CDR1 LGHNA and CDR2 YNFKEQ. The CDR3 is 16 residues long. CDR3 residues: CASSFTSWDRKETQYF. The CDR3 DNA reads as TGTGCCAGCAGCTTCACCTCCTGGGACAGGAAAGAGACCCAGTACTTC.